This TCR beta chain came from a study of blood T cell repertoires in COVID-19. This clone was observed a handful of times. V lost 4 bases and J 3 bases, leaving 12 bases between the germline ends. Germline V CDR1 and CDR2: LGHDT, YNNKEL (reference sequence). The CDR3 loop spans 14 amino acids. TCRdb keeps only in-frame clones here, not all; method: immunoSEQ multiplex PCR. Of roughly 30,000 clones in the sample, 85% were seen once. The clonotype comes from a human donor with acute or convalescent COVID-19. The donor label of this sample is uncertain. The chain carries TRBV3-1 (or the pseudogene TRBV3-2) and TRBJ1-1; TRBD1 is a possible D gene (5 bases). The sequenced material came from peripheral blood. The DNA for the CDR3 is TGTGCCAGCAGCCTGGCAGACAGTTACACTGAAGCTTTCTTT. It specifies CASSLADSYTEAFF.